This record concerns one T cell receptor (beta chain) sequence. What it recognizes is unknown. Germline assignment: CDR1 DFQATT and CDR2 SNEGSKA (reference sequence). The CDR3 is 10 amino acids. Trimming pared 6 bases from V and 9 bases from J, leaving 9 bases between. Patients were all untreated before their thyroid surgery. This entry belongs to a study of metastatic and nonmetastatic thyroid tumors. Overall study context: Comparison of repertoires was carried out across blood and tumor or nodule tissue from malignant and benign thyroid patients.

Authors' methods: Building a distant-metastasis classifier for papillary thyroid cancer drew on CDR3 differences across clinicopathological groups. TCRdb re-called the PCR reads through MiXCR. In this record, the V and J calls reflect TCRdb's handling and not the investigators' own analysis. Among about 31,000 clones listed, under 25% were seen once. Whole-study findings and limits: Significantly greater TCR beta diversity was reportedly found in malignant thyroid tumors than in benign nodules (in blood and tumor).

The receptor was derived from a female donor with papillary thyroid cancer or a benign thyroid nodule (not recorded which). Some clones in this sample may be carry-over from other donors' samples. The chain has TRBV20-1 and TRBJ2-4; no definite D call. Material: blood. CDR3 bases: TGCAGTGCCCAGTCAGGCATTCAGTACTTC. This sequence encodes CSAQSGIQYF.